The following is a TCR beta chain sequence with its context. What it recognizes is unknown. The data were obtained in a study of long-term antiretroviral therapy in people with HIV. The run of the v3.0 immunoSEQ assay was at survey level. Libraries were prepared by immunoSEQ multiplex PCR; TCRdb keeps only in-frame clonotypes and omits some of them. The repertoire holds 20,000 to 25,000 clones, with around 82% as singletons. Overall study results and limits: Pre-ART clonal expansion yielded clones that dominated the repertoire at all time points. Records did not include ART adherence, viral resistance or therapy changes. Repertoires with HIV possessed tighter CDR3 length spans than those of controls. The study collected blood between about 2004 and 2018, possibly under older ART regimens.

The germline gives CDR1 LNHDA, CDR2 SQIVND (reference sequence). This CDR3 comprises 12 residues. The V end was cut by 7 bases, the J end by 9 bases, with 12 bases between. This chain connects TRBV19 to TRBJ2-2, with no clear D. Sequenced material: unsorted PBMCs, taken 2.3 to 2.5 years after starting antiretroviral therapy. This clonotype was sampled from a man aged 40-55 years with HIV. The CDR3, as DNA: TGTGCCAGTACTGACCTTTTGAGGGAGCTGTTTTTT. Translating it yields CASTDLLRELFF.